The rows below give T cell receptor beta chains drawn from one sample of a study of Ad26.COV2.S vaccination and SARS-CoV-2 variants. TCRdb keeps only in-frame clones here, not all; method: immunoSEQ multiplex PCR. The data show 320,000 or so clones, roughly 90% seen once. This specimen was peripheral blood, taken in a trial of Ad26.COV2.S vaccine versus placebo. Receptors were obtained from a person between 18 and 65 years old who received the Ad26.COV2.S COVID-19 vaccine or a placebo. Each CDR3 is given with its conserved first and last residue. The D gene is left open where the match is weak. Some rows mark clone size as missing; the rest say once, few, many or name a class of expanded clone.

>-|TRBJ1-2|TRBV13|TRBD1
TGTGCCAGCAGCGGGCCCCGGGGACAGGGCCTTATTTATGGCTACACCTTC
CASSGPRGQGLIYGYTF
>-|TRBJ2-1|TRBV7-2|TRBD1
TGTGCCAGCAGCTCTCACGGACAGGACCTTTACAATGAGCAGTTCTTC
CASSSHGQDLYNEQFF
>-|TRBJ2-3|TRBV18|-
TGTGCCAGCTCAGACCCGGGGGATACGCAGTATTTT
CASSDPGDTQYF
>-|TRBJ2-2|TRBV6-6|TRBD1
TGTGCCAGCAGTTTTCCGGGACAGGGACGGACCGGGGAGCTGTTTTTT
CASSFPGQGRTGELFF
>-|TRBJ1-5|TRBV5-1|TRBD1
TGCGCCAGCAGCCCGGGACAGGGATATGGTGGCAATCAGCCCCAGCATTTT
CASSPGQGYGGNQPQHF
>-|TRBJ1-2|TRBV10-2|TRBD1
TGCGCCAGCAGGGACAGGCCCACCTACTACACCTTC
CASRDRPTYYTF
>-|TRBJ2-3|TRBV6-4|TRBD1
TGTGCCAGCAGCCTACAGGGGGGCGGCACAGATACGCAGTATTTT
CASSLQGGGTDTQYF
>-|TRBJ2-2|TRBV6-6|-
TGTGCCAGCAGTCAACAGCCATTGGGGGAGCTGTTTTTT
CASSQQPLGELFF
>-|TRBJ1-2|TRBV19|-
TGTGCCAGTAGAAACCGGGGGGCTCAGGGCTACACCTTC
CASRNRGAQGYTF
>-|TRBJ2-1|TRBV7-3|TRBD2
TGTGCCAGCAGCTGGGGGACTAGCGGGGTGGATGAGCAGTTCTTC
CASSWGTSGVDEQFF
>-|TRBJ2-5|TRBV4-2|-
TGTGCCAGCAGCCAAGGACTAACGAGGGGAGAGACCCAGTACTTC
CASSQGLTRGETQYF
>-|TRBJ1-2|TRBV3-1/TRBV3-2|-
TGTGCCAGCAGCCAAGAACCCGGTGGCTACACCTTC
CASSQEPGGYTF
>-|TRBJ2-2|TRBV5-4|-
TGTGCCAGCAGCTTGGCCCTAGTCACAGCGAACACCGGGGAGCTGTTTTTT
CASSLALVTANTGELFF
>-|TRBJ1-1|TRBV5-1|-
TGCGCCAGCAGCTTATCCGGCGGGAACACTGAAGCTTTCTTT
CASSLSGGNTEAFF
>-|TRBJ2-2|TRBV6-2/TRBV6-3|TRBD1
TGTGCCAGCAGTTACGGGACAGGGTGGACCGGGGAGCTGTTTTTT
CASSYGTGWTGELFF
>-|TRBJ2-3|TRBV14|-
TGTGCCAGCAGCCAATCCTTAATAGTAAGCACAGATACGCAGTATTTT
CASSQSLIVSTDTQYF
>-|TRBJ2-1|TRBV28|TRBD1
TGTGCTGCAGGGGGCTACAATGAGCAGTTCTTC
CAAGGYNEQFF
>-|TRBJ1-1|TRBV6-5|-
TGTGCCAGCACCAACCGACAGCGGACTGAAGCTTTCTTT
CASTNRQRTEAFF
>-|TRBJ2-1|TRBV7-2|-
TGTGCCAGCAGCATAAGTAGAGCGGCGGATGAGCAGTTCTTC
CASSISRAADEQFF
>-|TRBJ2-5|TRBV6-6|TRBD2
TGTGCCAGCAGCCGGACATTCGGACTAGCGGGAGTAACCCGCGGGGAGACCCAGTACTTC
CASSRTFGLAGVTRGETQYF
>once|TRBJ1-1|TRBV12-3/TRBV12-4|-
TGTGCCAGCATGTTAATTGGGGGAACTGAAGCTTTCTTT
CASMLIGGTEAFF
>-|TRBJ2-7|TRBV6-5|-
TGTGCCAGCACCAAGGGTCGGAACTACGAGCAGTACTTC
CASTKGRNYEQYF
>-|TRBJ2-2|TRBV4-3|-
TGCGCCAGCAGCCAAGATTCCGGGGCCGGGGAGCTGTTTTTT
CASSQDSGAGELFF
>-|TRBJ1-6|TRBV5-6|-
TGTGCCAGCAGCTTGGCTGAATATAATTCACCCCTCCACTTT
CASSLAEYNSPLHF
>-|TRBJ1-1|TRBV7-2|-
TGTGCCAGCAGCTTAGTAACACCCGGGCTGATGAACACTGAAGCTTTCTTT
CASSLVTPGLMNTEAFF
>-|TRBJ2-1|TRBV29-1|-
TGCAGCGCAGCTTTCTACTACAATGAGCAGTTCTTC
CSAAFYYNEQFF
>-|TRBJ2-2|TRBV10-1|TRBD1
TGCGCCAGCAGTGAGGAGGACAGGGGGCTTCCCGGGGAGCTGTTTTTT
CASSEEDRGLPGELFF
>-|TRBJ1-1|TRBV9|-
TGTGCCAGCAGCGGCGGCGGAGGGGAGGTGGCTGAAGCTTTCTTT
CASSGGGGEVAEAFF
>few|TRBJ1-2|TRBV28|-
TGTGCCAGCAGTTTCGCCGCCTCGTATGGCTACACCTTC
CASSFAASYGYTF